The TCR beta chain under discussion was sequenced for a study of siplizumab effects on memory and regulatory T cells. Study outcomes and limitations: Alloreactive sequences tracing back to unstimulated CD4+ memory cells were significantly reduced by siplizumab. Roughly 75-96% of dividing CD4+ or CD8+ clones were without an attributable naive or memory phenotype. Suppressive function of proliferating Tregs from siplizumab cultures was not confirmed. Naive T cells seemed more diverse than memory cells and seemed major alloresponse contributors.

Clones were read by immunoSEQ multiplex PCR, and TCRdb kept only the in-frame ones, dropping some. The sample lists roughly 75,000 clones, just over 90% occurring once. The V gene lost 5 bases and the J gene lost 9 bases, with 11 bases spanning the gap. The germline V gene encodes CDR1 MDHEN and CDR2 SYDVKM. The CDR3 is 13 amino acids. This clone was found a few times. As yet, its antigen is unknown. This clonotype originated in a human donor in good health. This rearrangement joins TRBV28 to TRBJ1-6; a possible D gene is TRBD1 (6 bases). The sequenced material came from CD8+ T cells sorted from blood. CDR3 sequence: CASSTGMGSPLHF. The DNA of the CDR3 is TGTGCCAGCAGTACAGGGATGGGTTCACCCCTCCACTTT.